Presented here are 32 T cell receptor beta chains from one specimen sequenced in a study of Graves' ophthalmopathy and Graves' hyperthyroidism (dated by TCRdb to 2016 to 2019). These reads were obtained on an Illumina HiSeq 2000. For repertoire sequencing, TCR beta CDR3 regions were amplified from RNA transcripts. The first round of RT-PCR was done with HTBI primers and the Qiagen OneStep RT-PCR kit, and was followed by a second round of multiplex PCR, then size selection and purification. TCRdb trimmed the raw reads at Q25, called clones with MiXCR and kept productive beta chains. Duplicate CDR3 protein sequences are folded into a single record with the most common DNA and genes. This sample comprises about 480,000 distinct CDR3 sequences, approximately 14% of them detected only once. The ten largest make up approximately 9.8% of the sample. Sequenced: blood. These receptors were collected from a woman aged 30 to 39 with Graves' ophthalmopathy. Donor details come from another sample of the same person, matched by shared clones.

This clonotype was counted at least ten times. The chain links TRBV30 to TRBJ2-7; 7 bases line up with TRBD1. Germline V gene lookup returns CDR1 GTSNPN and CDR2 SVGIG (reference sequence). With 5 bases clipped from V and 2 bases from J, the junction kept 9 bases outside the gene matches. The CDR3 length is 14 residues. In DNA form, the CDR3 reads TGTGCCTGGGTCAGACAGGGCGGGCCCTACGAGCAGTACTTC. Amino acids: CAWVRQGGPYEQYF.

The DNA of the CDR3 is TGTGCCAGCCAGACAGGGGGTGGATTTGGCTACACCTTC. It encodes CASQTGGGFGYTF. V is TRBV6-1 and J is TRBJ1-2; 9 nucleotides agree with TRBD1. V gave up 8 bases and J gave up 7 bases; unmatched junction bases: 8. Germline CDR1 reads MNHNS; CDR2 reads SASEGT. The CDR3 contains 13 residues.

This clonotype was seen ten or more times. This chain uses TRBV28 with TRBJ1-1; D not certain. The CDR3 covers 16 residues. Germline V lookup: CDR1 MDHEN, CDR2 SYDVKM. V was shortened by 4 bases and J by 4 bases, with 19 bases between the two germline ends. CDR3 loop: CASSSPQVIVATEAFF. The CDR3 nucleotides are TGTGCCAGCAGTTCCCCTCAGGTCATAGTGGCCACTGAAGCTTTCTTT. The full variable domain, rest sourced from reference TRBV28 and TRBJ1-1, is DVKVTQSSRYLVKRTGEKVFLECVQDMDHENMFWYRQDPGLGLRLIYFSYDVKMKEKGDIPEGYSVSREKKERFSLILESASTNQTSMYLCASSSPQVIVATEAFFGQGTRLTVV.

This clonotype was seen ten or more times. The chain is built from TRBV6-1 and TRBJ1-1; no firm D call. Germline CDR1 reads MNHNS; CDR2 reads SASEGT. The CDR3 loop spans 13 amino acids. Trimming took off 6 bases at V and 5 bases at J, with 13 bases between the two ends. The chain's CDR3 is CASRWTRGTEAFF. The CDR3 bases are TGTGCCAGCAGATGGACGCGTGGGACTGAAGCTTTCTTT.

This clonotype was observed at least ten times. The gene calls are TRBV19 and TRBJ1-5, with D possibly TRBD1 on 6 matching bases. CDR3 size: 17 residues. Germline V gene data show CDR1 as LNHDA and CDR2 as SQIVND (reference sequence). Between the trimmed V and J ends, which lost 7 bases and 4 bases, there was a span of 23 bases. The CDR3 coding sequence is TGTGCCAGTATACAGGGATCCGACCAAGGGCGTAATCAGCCCCAGCATTTT. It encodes CASIQGSDQGRNQPQHF.

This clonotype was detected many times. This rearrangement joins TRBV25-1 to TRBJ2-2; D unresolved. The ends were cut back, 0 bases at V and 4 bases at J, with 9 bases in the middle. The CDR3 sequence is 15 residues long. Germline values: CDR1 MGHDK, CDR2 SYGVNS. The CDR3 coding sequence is TGTGCCAGCAGTGAATATACGGAAGCCACCGGGGAGCTGTTTTTT. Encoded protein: CASSEYTEATGELFF.

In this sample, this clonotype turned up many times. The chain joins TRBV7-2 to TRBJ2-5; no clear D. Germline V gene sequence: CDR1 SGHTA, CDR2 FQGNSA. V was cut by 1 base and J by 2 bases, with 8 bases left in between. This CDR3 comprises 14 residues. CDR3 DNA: TGTGCCAGCAGCTTAGATGATTTTCAAGAGACCCAGTACTTC. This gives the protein CASSLDDFQETQYF.

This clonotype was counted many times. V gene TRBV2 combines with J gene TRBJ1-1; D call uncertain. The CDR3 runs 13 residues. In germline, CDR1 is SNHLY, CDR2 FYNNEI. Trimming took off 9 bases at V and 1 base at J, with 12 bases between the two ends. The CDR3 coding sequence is TGTGCCAGACGAGAGGTGGGGAACACTGAAGCTTTCTTT. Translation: CARREVGNTEAFF.

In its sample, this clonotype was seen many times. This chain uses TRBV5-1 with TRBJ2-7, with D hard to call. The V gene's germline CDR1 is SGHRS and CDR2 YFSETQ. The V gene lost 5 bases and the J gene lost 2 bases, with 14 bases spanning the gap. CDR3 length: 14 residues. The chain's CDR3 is CASSISAPTYEQYF. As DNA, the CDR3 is TGCGCCAGCAGTATTAGTGCCCCTACCTACGAGCAGTACTTC.

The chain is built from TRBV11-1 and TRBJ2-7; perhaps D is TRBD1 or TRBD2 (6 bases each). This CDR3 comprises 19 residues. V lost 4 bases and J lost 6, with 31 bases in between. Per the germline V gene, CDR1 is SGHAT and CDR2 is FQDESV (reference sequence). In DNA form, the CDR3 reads TGTGCCAGCAGCTCCGGCTCCCTGACAGGTTCCAGAGGGGGAGGCGAGCAGTACTTC. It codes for CASSSGSLTGSRGGGEQYF. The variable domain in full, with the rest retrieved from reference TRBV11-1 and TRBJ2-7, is EAEVAQSPRYKITEKSQAVAFWCDPISGHATLYWYRQILGQGPELLVQFQDESVVDDSQLPKDRFSAERLKGVDSTLKIQPAELGDSAMYLCASSSGSLTGSRGGGEQYFGPGTRLTVT.

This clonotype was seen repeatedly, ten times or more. CDR3 nucleotides: TGTGCCAGCGGGCTCGGGACCGGAGTCGAGCAGTACTTC. Encoded protein: CASGLGTGVEQYF. This chain joins TRBV28 and TRBJ2-7, with D perhaps assigned TRBD1 or TRBD2 (5 bases each). V lost 8 bases to trimming and J lost 6 bases, with 17 bases between them. From germline, CDR1 is MDHEN and CDR2 SYDVKM. The CDR3 runs 13 residues.

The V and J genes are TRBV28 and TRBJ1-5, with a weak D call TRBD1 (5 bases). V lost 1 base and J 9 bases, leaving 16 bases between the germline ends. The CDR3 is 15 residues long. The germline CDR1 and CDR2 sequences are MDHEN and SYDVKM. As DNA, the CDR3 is TGTGCCAGCAGTTTATCCGCGGGGCCCTCAGGGCCCCAGCATTTT. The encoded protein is CASSLSAGPSGPQHF.

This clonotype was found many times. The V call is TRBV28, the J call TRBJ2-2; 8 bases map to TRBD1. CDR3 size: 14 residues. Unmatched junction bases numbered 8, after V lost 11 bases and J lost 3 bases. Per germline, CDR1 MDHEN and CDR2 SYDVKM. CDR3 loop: CAAGGPRHTGELFF. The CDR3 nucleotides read TGTGCCGCAGGGGGCCCCCGACACACCGGGGAGCTGTTTTTT.

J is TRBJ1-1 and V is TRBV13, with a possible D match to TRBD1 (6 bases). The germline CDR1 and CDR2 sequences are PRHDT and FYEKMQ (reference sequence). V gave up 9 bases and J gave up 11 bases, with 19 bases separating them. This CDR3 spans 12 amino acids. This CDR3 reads CASAGGPGGAFF. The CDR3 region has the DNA TGTGCCAGTGCCGGGGGCCCCGGGGGGGCTTTCTTT.

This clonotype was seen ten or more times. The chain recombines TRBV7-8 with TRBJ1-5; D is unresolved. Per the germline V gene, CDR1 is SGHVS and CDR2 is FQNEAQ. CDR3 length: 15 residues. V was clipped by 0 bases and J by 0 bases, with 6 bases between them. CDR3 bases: TGTGCCAGCAGCTTAGCCGGCAGTAGCAATCAGCCCCAGCATTTT. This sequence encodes CASSLAGSSNQPQHF.

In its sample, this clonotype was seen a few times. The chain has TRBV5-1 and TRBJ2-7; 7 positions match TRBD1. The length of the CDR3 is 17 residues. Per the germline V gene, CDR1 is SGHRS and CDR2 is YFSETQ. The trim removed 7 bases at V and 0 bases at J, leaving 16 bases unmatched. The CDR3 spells CASQRSSGGAASYEQYF. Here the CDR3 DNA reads TGCGCCAGCCAAAGAAGCTCAGGGGGAGCCGCCTCCTACGAGCAGTACTTC.

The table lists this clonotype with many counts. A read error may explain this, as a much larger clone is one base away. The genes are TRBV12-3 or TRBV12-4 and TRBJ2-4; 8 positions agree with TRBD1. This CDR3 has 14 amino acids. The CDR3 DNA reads TGTGCCAGCAGACTGGACAGGGCTAAAAACATTAAGTACTTC. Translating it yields CASRLDRAKNIKYF.

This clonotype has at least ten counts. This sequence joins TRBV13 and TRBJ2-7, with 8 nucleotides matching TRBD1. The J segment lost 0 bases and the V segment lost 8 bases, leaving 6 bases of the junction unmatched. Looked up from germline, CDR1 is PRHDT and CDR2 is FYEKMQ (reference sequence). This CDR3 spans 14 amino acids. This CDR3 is CASGYRGSSYEQYF. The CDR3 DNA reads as TGTGCCAGCGGGTACAGGGGGAGCTCCTACGAGCAGTACTTC.

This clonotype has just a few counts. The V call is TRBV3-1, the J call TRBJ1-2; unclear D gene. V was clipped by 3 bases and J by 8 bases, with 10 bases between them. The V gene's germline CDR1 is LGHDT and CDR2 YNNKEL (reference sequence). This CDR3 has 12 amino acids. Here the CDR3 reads CASSQFQDGYTF. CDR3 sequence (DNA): TGTGCCAGCAGCCAGTTTCAGGACGGCTACACCTTC.

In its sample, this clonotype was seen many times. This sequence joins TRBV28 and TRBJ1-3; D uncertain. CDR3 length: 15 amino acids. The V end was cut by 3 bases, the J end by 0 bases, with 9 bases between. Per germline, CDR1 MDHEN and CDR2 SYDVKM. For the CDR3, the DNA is TGTGCCAGCAGTTTGTATCGGAGCTCTGGAAACACCATATATTTT. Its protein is CASSLYRSSGNTIYF.

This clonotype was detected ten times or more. In nucleotides, the CDR3 is TGTGCCAGCATCCCTAACCCGGGTGGGGGTCCGACCTACGAGCAGTACTTC. Encoded protein: CASIPNPGGGPTYEQYF. The rearrangement uses TRBV28 and TRBJ2-7; D is possibly TRBD1 or TRBD2 (5 bases each). V was trimmed by 7 bases and J by 2 bases, leaving 24 bases between them. CDR1 MDHEN and CDR2 SYDVKM come from the germline V gene. The CDR3 is made up of 17 amino acids.

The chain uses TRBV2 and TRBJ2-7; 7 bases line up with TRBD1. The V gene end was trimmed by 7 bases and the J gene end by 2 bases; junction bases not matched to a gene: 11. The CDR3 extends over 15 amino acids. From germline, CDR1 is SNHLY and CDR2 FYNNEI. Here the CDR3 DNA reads TGTGCCAGCACCGTCGGGACAGCCCTGACCTACGAGCAGTACTTC. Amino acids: CASTVGTALTYEQYF.

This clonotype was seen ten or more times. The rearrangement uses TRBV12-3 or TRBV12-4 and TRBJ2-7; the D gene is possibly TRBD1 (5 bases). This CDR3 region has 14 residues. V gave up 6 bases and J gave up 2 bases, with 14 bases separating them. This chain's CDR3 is CASSAQGRAYEQYF. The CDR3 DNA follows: TGTGCCAGCAGCGCCCAGGGCAGGGCCTACGAGCAGTACTTC.

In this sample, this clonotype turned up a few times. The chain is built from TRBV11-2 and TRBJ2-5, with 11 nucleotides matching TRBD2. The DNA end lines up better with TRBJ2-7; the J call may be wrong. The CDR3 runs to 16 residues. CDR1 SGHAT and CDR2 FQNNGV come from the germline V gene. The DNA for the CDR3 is TGTGCCAGCAGCTTTAGACTAGCGGGATCCTCCTACGAGCAGTACTTC. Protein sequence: CASSFRLAGSSYEQYF.

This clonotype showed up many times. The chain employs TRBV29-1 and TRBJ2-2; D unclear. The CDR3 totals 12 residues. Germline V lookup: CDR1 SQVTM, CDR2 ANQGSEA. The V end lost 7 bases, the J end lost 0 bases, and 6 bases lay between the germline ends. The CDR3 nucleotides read TGCAGCGCTGGGGCGAACACCGGGGAGCTGTTTTTT. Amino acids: CSAGANTGELFF.

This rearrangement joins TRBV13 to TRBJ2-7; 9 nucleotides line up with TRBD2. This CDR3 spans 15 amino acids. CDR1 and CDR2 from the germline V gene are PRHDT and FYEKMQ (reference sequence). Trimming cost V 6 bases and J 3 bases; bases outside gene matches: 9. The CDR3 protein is CASSPRGGRFYEQYF. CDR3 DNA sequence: TGTGCCAGCAGTCCGCGGGGGGGCAGGTTCTACGAGCAGTACTTC.

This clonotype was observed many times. CDR3 residues: CASSLIGSWGNQPQHF. As DNA, the CDR3 is TGTGCCAGCAGTTTAATTGGGAGCTGGGGCAATCAGCCCCAGCATTTT. The chain carries TRBV28 and TRBJ1-5; D is uncertain. The CDR3 has 16 residues. Germline V gene data show CDR1 as MDHEN and CDR2 as SYDVKM. V lost 2 bases and J lost 2, with 13 bases in between.

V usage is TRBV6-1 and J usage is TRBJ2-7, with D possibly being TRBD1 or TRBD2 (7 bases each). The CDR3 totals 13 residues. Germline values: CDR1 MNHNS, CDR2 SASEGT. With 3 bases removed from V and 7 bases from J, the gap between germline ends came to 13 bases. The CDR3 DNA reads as TGTGCCAGCAGTGACATCAGGGGGGGAGAGCAGTACTTC. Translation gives CASSDIRGGEQYF.

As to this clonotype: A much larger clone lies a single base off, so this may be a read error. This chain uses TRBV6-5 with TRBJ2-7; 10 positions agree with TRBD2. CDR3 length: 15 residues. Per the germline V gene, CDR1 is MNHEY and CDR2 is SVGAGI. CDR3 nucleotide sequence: TGTGCCAGCAGTTACTCTCGGACTAGCGGCTACGAGCAGTGCTTC. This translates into CASSYSRTSGYEQCF.

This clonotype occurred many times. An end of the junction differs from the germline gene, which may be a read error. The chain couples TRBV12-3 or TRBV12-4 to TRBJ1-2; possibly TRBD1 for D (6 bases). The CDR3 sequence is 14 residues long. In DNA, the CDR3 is TGTGCCAGCAGTCCCGACCTTAGGACAGCCCCGACCAACTTC. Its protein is CASSPDLRTAPTNF.

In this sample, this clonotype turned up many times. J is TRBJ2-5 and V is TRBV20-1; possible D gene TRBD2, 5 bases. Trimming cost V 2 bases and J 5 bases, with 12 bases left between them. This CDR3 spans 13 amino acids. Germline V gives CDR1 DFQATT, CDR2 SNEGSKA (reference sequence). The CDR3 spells CSARTGSGETQYF. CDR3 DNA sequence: TGCAGTGCTAGAACTGGGTCGGGGGAGACCCAGTACTTC.

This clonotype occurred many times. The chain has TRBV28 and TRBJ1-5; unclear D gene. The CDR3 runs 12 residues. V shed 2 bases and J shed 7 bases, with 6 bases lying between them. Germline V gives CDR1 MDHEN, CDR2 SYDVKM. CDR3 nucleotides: TGTGCCAGCAGTTTAGGGCGGCAGCCCCAGCATTTT. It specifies CASSLGRQPQHF.